A selection of T cell receptor beta chains follows, all from one sample in a study of siplizumab effects on memory and regulatory T cells. Here immunoSEQ multiplex PCR was the method, and the copy in TCRdb shows in-frame clones only, minus some. The table has 100,000 to 120,000 clones, more than 90% seen once; the top ten hold around 1.3%. Material for sequencing was CD4+ T cells sorted from blood. The receptors originated from a human donor in good health. CDR3s include the opening cysteine and the closing phenylalanine or tryptophan. D genes are given only for firm matches. The listing skips clone size in some rows; elsewhere it reads once, few, many or a size class.

v_call: TRBV5-4
clone_size: -
j_call: TRBJ2-7
d_call: -
cdr3_aa: CASSLELHSYEQYF
cdr3_nt: TGTGCCAGCAGCTTGGAGTTACACTCCTACGAGCAGTACTTC

v_call: TRBV7-9
clone_size: once
j_call: TRBJ1-2
d_call: -
cdr3_aa: CASSLEGWAKGYTF
cdr3_nt: TGTGCCAGCAGCTTAGAAGGTTGGGCCAAGGGCTACACCTTC

v_call: TRBV5-6
clone_size: once
j_call: TRBJ1-2
d_call: -
cdr3_aa: CASSLADGLKGRYTF
cdr3_nt: TGTGCCAGCAGCTTGGCTGACGGCCTGAAAGGGCGCTACACCTTC

v_call: TRBV25-1
clone_size: few
j_call: TRBJ1-2
d_call: -
cdr3_aa: CASPGDRYYGYTF
cdr3_nt: TGTGCCAGCCCGGGGGACCGCTACTATGGCTACACCTTC

v_call: TRBV25-1
clone_size: -
j_call: TRBJ1-2
d_call: -
cdr3_aa: CASSGGGARLWGYTF
cdr3_nt: TGTGCCAGCAGTGGCGGGGGAGCCCGTTTGTGGGGCTACACCTTC

v_call: TRBV2
clone_size: -
j_call: TRBJ1-5
d_call: -
cdr3_aa: CASSEGGARQPQHF
cdr3_nt: TGTGCCAGCAGTGAGGGGGGGGCTCGGCAGCCCCAGCATTTT

v_call: TRBV5-1
clone_size: -
j_call: TRBJ1-2
d_call: -
cdr3_aa: CASSPQLGMYGYTF
cdr3_nt: TGCGCCAGCAGCCCTCAACTCGGAATGTATGGCTACACCTTC

v_call: TRBV12-5
clone_size: -
j_call: TRBJ2-5
d_call: TRBD1
cdr3_aa: CASAPDRTETQYF
cdr3_nt: TGTGCTAGTGCCCCGGACAGGACAGAGACCCAGTACTTC

v_call: TRBV10-2
clone_size: -
j_call: TRBJ2-1
d_call: TRBD2
cdr3_aa: CASSRTSGNYNEQFF
cdr3_nt: TGCGCCAGCAGTCGGACTAGCGGGAACTACAATGAGCAGTTCTTC

v_call: TRBV4-1
clone_size: -
j_call: TRBJ2-2
d_call: TRBD2
cdr3_aa: CASSLGLADTGELFF
cdr3_nt: TGCGCCAGCAGCCTCGGACTAGCGGATACCGGGGAGCTGTTTTTT

v_call: TRBV9
clone_size: -
j_call: TRBJ2-1
d_call: TRBD2
cdr3_aa: CASSVDSGSSYNEQFF
cdr3_nt: TGTGCCAGCAGCGTAGATAGCGGGAGTTCCTACAATGAGCAGTTCTTC

v_call: TRBV6-5
clone_size: few
j_call: TRBJ1-2
d_call: -
cdr3_aa: CASRGPLYGYTF
cdr3_nt: TGTGCCAGCAGGGGACCTCTCTATGGCTACACCTTC

v_call: TRBV18
clone_size: -
j_call: TRBJ1-1
d_call: -
cdr3_aa: CASSPGEGTEAFF
cdr3_nt: TGTGCCAGCTCACCAGGAGAGGGCACTGAAGCTTTCTTT

v_call: TRBV10-3
clone_size: -
j_call: TRBJ1-1
d_call: -
cdr3_aa: CAIRGDRLDTEAFF
cdr3_nt: TGTGCCATACGAGGGGATCGATTGGACACTGAAGCTTTCTTT

v_call: TRBV5-1
clone_size: -
j_call: TRBJ2-3
d_call: -
cdr3_aa: CASSLDRASTDTQYF
cdr3_nt: TGCGCCAGCAGCTTGGACAGGGCTAGCACAGATACGCAGTATTTT

v_call: TRBV11-2
clone_size: once
j_call: TRBJ1-6
d_call: -
cdr3_aa: CASSFGSGNTPLHF
cdr3_nt: TGTGCCAGCAGCTTTGGGTCTGGGAATACACCCCTCCACTTT

v_call: TRBV4-1
clone_size: -
j_call: TRBJ2-5
d_call: TRBD1
cdr3_aa: CASSQPRQGARKTQYF
cdr3_nt: TGCGCCAGCAGCCAGCCCAGACAGGGGGCACGGAAGACCCAGTACTTC

v_call: TRBV10-3
clone_size: -
j_call: TRBJ1-6
d_call: -
cdr3_aa: CAISESDTENSPLHF
cdr3_nt: TGTGCCATCAGTGAGTCGGACACAGAGAATTCACCCCTCCACTTT

v_call: TRBV19
clone_size: -
j_call: TRBJ2-3
d_call: TRBD1
cdr3_aa: CASSTRTGRTDTQYF
cdr3_nt: TGTGCCAGTAGTACCAGGACAGGGAGGACAGATACGCAGTATTTT

v_call: TRBV5-4
clone_size: -
j_call: TRBJ2-1
d_call: -
cdr3_aa: CASSLRSSYNEQFF
cdr3_nt: TGTGCCAGCAGCTTAAGGAGCTCCTACAATGAGCAGTTCTTC

v_call: TRBV9
clone_size: -
j_call: TRBJ2-1
d_call: -
cdr3_aa: CASSISDRNEQFF
cdr3_nt: TGTGCCAGCAGCATTTCGGACAGAAATGAGCAGTTCTTC

v_call: TRBV5-6
clone_size: -
j_call: TRBJ1-5
d_call: TRBD1
cdr3_aa: CASSWDRPDQPQHF
cdr3_nt: TGTGCCAGCAGCTGGGACAGACCCGATCAGCCCCAGCATTTT

v_call: TRBV19
clone_size: -
j_call: TRBJ2-1
d_call: TRBD2
cdr3_aa: CASSTGLAEHNEQFF
cdr3_nt: TGTGCCAGTAGTACCGGACTAGCGGAGCACAATGAGCAGTTCTTC

v_call: TRBV16
clone_size: -
j_call: TRBJ1-5
d_call: TRBD1
cdr3_aa: CASSQDRDDNQPQHF
cdr3_nt: TGTGCCAGCAGCCAGGACAGGGACGACAATCAGCCCCAGCATTTT

v_call: TRBV19
clone_size: few
j_call: TRBJ1-2
d_call: TRBD1
cdr3_aa: CASIGRGGQVGYTF
cdr3_nt: TGTGCCAGTATTGGGAGAGGGGGCCAAGTTGGCTACACCTTC

v_call: TRBV19
clone_size: -
j_call: TRBJ2-5
d_call: -
cdr3_aa: CASSRAGTSQETQYF
cdr3_nt: TGTGCCAGTAGTAGGGCAGGGACATCCCAAGAGACCCAGTACTTC

v_call: TRBV18
clone_size: once
j_call: TRBJ1-3
d_call: -
cdr3_aa: CASSPLGTNGNTIYF
cdr3_nt: TGTGCCAGCTCACCACTCGGGACAAACGGAAACACCATATATTTT

v_call: TRBV5-1
clone_size: once
j_call: TRBJ1-1
d_call: -
cdr3_aa: CASSLGDILNTEAFF
cdr3_nt: TGCGCCAGCAGCTTGGGGGACATCTTGAACACTGAAGCTTTCTTT

v_call: TRBV5-1
clone_size: -
j_call: TRBJ1-1
d_call: TRBD1
cdr3_aa: CASSLKGAGTEAFF
cdr3_nt: TGCGCCAGCAGCTTGAAGGGGGCGGGCACTGAAGCTTTCTTT

v_call: TRBV19
clone_size: -
j_call: TRBJ2-2
d_call: -
cdr3_aa: CASSMWGTANTGELFF
cdr3_nt: TGTGCCAGTAGTATGTGGGGCACGGCGAACACCGGGGAGCTGTTTTTT